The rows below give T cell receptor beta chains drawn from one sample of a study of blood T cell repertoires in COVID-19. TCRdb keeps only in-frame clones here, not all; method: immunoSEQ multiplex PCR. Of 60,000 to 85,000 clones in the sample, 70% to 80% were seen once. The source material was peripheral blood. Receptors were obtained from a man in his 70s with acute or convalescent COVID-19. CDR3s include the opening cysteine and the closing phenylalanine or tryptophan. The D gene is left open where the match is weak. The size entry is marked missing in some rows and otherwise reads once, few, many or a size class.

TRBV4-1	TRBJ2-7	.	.	CASSQVKNTYEQYF	TGCGCCAGCAGCCAAGTTAAGAACACCTACGAGCAGTACTTC
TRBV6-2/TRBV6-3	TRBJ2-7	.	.	CASSRLEKAYEQYF	TGTGCCAGCAGCCGACTAGAAAAAGCCTACGAGCAGTACTTC
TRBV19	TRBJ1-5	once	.	CASSPGQKNQPQHF	TGTGCCAGTAGCCCCGGACAGAAGAATCAGCCCCAGCATTTT
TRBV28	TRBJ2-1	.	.	CASSLPGLWGHNEQFF	TGTGCCAGCAGTTTACCGGGACTTTGGGGCCACAATGAGCAGTTCTTC
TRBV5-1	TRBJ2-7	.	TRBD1	CASSLGGGRGQGEQYF	TGCGCCAGCAGCTTGGGCGGTGGCAGGGGGCAAGGCGAGCAGTACTTC
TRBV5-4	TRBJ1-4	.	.	CASSARGGGNEKLFF	TGTGCCAGCAGCGCCCGGGGGGGTGGCAATGAAAAACTGTTTTTT
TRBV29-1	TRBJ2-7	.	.	CSVATGISYEQYF	TGCAGCGTTGCAACAGGAATTTCCTACGAGCAGTACTTC
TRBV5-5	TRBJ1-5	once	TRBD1	CASSPGQGINQPQHF	TGTGCCAGCAGCCCGGGACAGGGGATCAATCAGCCCCAGCATTTT
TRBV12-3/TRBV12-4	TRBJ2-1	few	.	CASRGADANEQFF	TGTGCCAGCAGGGGAGCGGACGCGAATGAGCAGTTCTTC
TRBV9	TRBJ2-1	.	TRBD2	CASSGRTSYNEQFF	TGTGCCAGCAGCGGAAGGACTAGTTACAATGAGCAGTTCTTC
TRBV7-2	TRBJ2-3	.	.	CASSASLGEATDTQYF	TGTGCCAGCAGCGCATCCCTGGGAGAGGCGACAGATACGCAGTATTTT
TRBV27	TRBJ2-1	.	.	CASSLSGSSYNEQFF	TGTGCCAGCAGTTTAAGCGGAAGCTCCTACAATGAGCAGTTCTTC
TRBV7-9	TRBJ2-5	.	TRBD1	CASSPGTAQETQYF	TGTGCCAGCAGCCCGGGGACAGCCCAAGAGACCCAGTACTTC
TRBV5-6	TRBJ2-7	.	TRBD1	CASSLPDRAPYEQYF	TGTGCCAGCAGCTTGCCCGACAGGGCTCCCTACGAGCAGTACTTC
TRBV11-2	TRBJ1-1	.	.	CASSLGGPGTEAFF	TGTGCCAGCAGCTTGGGGGGACCGGGCACTGAAGCTTTCTTT
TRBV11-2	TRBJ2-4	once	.	CASSSLIGGVNIQYF	TGTGCCAGCAGCTCCCTGATCGGCGGTGTAAACATTCAGTACTTC
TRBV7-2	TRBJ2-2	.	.	CASNYFQGSGELFF	TGTGCCAGCAACTACTTCCAGGGATCCGGGGAGCTGTTTTTT
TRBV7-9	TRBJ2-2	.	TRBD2	CASSIGTSGNTGELFF	TGTGCCAGCAGCATCGGGACTAGCGGGAACACCGGGGAGCTGTTTTTT
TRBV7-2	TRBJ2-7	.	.	CASSLLRYEQYF	TGTGCCAGCAGCTTGCTACGCTACGAGCAGTACTTC
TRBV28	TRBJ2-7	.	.	CASRAGGEQYF	TGTGCCAGCAGAGCCGGGGGCGAGCAGTACTTC